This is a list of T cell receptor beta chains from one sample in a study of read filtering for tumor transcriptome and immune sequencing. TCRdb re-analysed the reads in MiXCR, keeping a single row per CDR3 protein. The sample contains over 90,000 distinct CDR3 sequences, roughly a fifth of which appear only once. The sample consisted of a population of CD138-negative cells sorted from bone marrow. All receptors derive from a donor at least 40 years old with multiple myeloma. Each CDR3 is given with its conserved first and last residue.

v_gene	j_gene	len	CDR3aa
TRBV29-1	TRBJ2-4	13	CSVLGQAKNIQYF
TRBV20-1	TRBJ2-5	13	CSARQTNQETQYF
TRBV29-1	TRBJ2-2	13	CSVDALQAGELFF
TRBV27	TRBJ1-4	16	CASSQNRARGHEKLFF
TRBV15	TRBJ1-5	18	CATSREGQGVNMKQPQHF
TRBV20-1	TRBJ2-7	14	CSARVGGVGYEQYF
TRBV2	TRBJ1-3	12	CASGGDGNTLYF
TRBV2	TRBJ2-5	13	CASRGRGRETQYF
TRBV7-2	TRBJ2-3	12	CASSYEPLAQYF
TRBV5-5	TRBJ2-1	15	CASNLEGSSYNEQFF
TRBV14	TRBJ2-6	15	CASSFTVSGANVLTF
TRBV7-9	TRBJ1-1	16	CASSLGRADSNTEAFF
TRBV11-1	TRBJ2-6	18	CASSLNGVLSSGANVLTF
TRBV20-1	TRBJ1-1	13	CSARGWSDTEAFF
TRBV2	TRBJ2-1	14	CATKTGQVMIRQFF
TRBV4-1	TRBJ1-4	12	CASSYGHLKLFF
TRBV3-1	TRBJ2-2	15	CASSLLPRVTGELFF